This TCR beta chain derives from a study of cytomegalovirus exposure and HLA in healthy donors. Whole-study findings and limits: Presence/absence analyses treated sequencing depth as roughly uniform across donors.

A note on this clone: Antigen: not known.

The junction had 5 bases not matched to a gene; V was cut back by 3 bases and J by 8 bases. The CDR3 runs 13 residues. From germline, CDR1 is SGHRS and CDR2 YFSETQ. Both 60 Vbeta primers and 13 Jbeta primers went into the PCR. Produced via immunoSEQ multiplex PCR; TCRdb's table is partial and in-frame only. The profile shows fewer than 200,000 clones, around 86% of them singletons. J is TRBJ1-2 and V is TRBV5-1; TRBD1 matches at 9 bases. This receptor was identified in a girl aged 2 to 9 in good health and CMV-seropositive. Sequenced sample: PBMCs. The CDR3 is CASSSGTGSGYTF. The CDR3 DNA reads TGCGCCAGCAGCTCGGGGACAGGGAGCGGCTACACCTTC.